The 31 T cell receptor beta chains reported below all come from one sample, sequenced in a study of T cell responses to AZD1222 COVID-19 vaccine. Clones were sequenced by immunoSEQ multiplex PCR, and TCRdb holds only the in-frame ones, with some missing. The sample lists roughly 160,000 clones, 92% occurring once. The sequences come from peripheral blood, collected on day 0 of MenACWY control vaccination. The receptors derive from an adult in good health.

This chain connects TRBV7-8 to TRBJ1-5; no reliable D call. Germline V lookup: CDR1 SGHVS, CDR2 FQNEAQ. The V gene lost 5 bases and the J gene lost 0 bases, with 8 bases spanning the gap. CDR3 length: 14 residues. CDR3 sequence (DNA): TGTGCCAGCAGCCGTTTGGGTAGCAATCAGCCCCAGCATTTT. This gives the protein CASSRLGSNQPQHF.

This clone showed up just a few times. The gene calls are TRBV6-5 and TRBJ2-7, with TRBD1 identical over 7 bases. V gave up 6 bases and J gave up 1 base; unmatched junction bases: 9. The CDR3 totals 15 residues. Per germline, CDR1 MNHEY and CDR2 SVGAGI. The chain's CDR3 is CASRYGRGPSYEQYF. As DNA, the CDR3 is TGTGCCAGCAGGTATGGAAGGGGGCCTTCCTACGAGCAGTACTTC.

This chain links TRBV7-6 with TRBJ2-2; 14 positions match TRBD2. CDR1 SGHVS and CDR2 FNYEAQ come from the germline V gene. Losses at the gene ends were 5 bases for V and 7 bases for J; bases not matched to a gene: 9. CDR3 length: 17 amino acids. The CDR3 nucleotides read TGTGCCAGCAGCAACTTGGGACTAGCGGGAGAGCACGGGGAGCTGTTTTTT. Translation gives CASSNLGLAGEHGELFF.

The chain combines TRBV12-3 or TRBV12-4 with TRBJ2-7; D might be TRBD2 (5 bases). The CDR3 spans 13 residues. V lost 3 bases and J 5 bases, leaving 11 bases between the germline ends. The CDR3 protein is CASSLLAFNEQYF. DNA of the CDR3: TGTGCCAGCAGTTTGTTAGCGTTCAACGAGCAGTACTTC.

The chain carries TRBV2 and TRBJ2-2; D gene ambiguous. This CDR3 region has 13 residues. Germline values: CDR1 SNHLY, CDR2 FYNNEI. Trimming pared 2 bases from V and 7 bases from J, leaving 8 bases between. In DNA form, the CDR3 reads TGTGCCAGCAGTGAAAAAGGGATCGGGGAGCTGTTTTTT. Protein product: CASSEKGIGELFF.

The chain carries TRBV7-2 and TRBJ2-3; 7 bases are shared with TRBD2. J gave up 6 bases and V 5 bases, and 8 bases lay outside the gene matches. The CDR3 loop spans 14 amino acids. CDR1 SGHTA and CDR2 FQGNSA come from the germline V gene. The CDR3 loop is CASSTSGTTDTQYF. CDR3 nucleotides: TGTGCCAGCAGCACCTCCGGGACTACGGATACGCAGTATTTT.

The chain carries TRBV6-5 and TRBJ1-1; D is ambiguous. The germline V gene encodes CDR1 MNHEY and CDR2 SVGAGI. CDR3 length: 14 amino acids. V dropped 6 bases and J dropped 1 base, with 12 bases sitting between them. The CDR3 region is CASSLLDTNTEAFF. Here the CDR3 DNA reads TGTGCCAGCAGCCTCCTTGACACGAACACTGAAGCTTTCTTT.

This chain uses TRBV15 with TRBJ1-6; possible D gene TRBD1, 5 bases. This CDR3 has 16 residues. V was cut by 0 bases and J by 8 bases, with 14 bases left in between. CDR1 and CDR2 from the germline V gene are LNHNV and YYDKDF (reference sequence). The CDR3 nucleotides are TGTGCCACCAGCAGAGATCGGGACCATAAGGATTCACCCCTCCACTTT. Protein sequence: CATSRDRDHKDSPLHF.

V gene TRBV5-4 combines with J gene TRBJ2-1; 8 nucleotides match TRBD1. V dropped 4 bases and J dropped 6; count of bases not matched to a gene: 9. Germline V lookup: CDR1 SGHNT, CDR2 YYREEE (reference sequence). The CDR3 totals 15 residues. The CDR3, as DNA: TGTGCCAGCAGCCCGGGACAGGTCGGTGGCAATGAGCAGTTCTTC. Translation gives CASSPGQVGGNEQFF.

The chain has TRBV19 and TRBJ1-2, with TRBD1 identical over 9 bases. The CDR3 spans 15 residues. The V gene's germline CDR1 is LNHDA and CDR2 SQIVND (reference sequence). Trimming took 8 bases from V and 8 from J; bases not matched to a gene: 15. The CDR3 DNA reads TGTGCCAGTCAGAGGGGACAGGGACCGTCGTTCGGCTACACCTTC. Residues: CASQRGQGPSFGYTF.

The gene calls are TRBV7-9 and TRBJ2-2; D ambiguous. Deletions cut 0 bases from V and 6 bases from J, with 5 bases between. CDR3 length equals 13 residues. The germline V gene has CDR1 SEHNR and CDR2 FQNEAQ (reference sequence). CDR3 amino acids: CASSLARAGELFF. The CDR3 region has the DNA TGTGCCAGCAGCTTAGCGCGAGCCGGGGAGCTGTTTTTT.

This chain joins TRBV19 and TRBJ2-3; 12 nucleotides line up with TRBD1. CDR3 length equals 16 residues. V trimming: 7 bases; J trimming: 3 bases; junction bases outside the gene matches: 8. Germline V gives CDR1 LNHDA, CDR2 SQIVND (reference sequence). CDR3 coding DNA: TGTGCCAGTAAGTGGTCGGGACAGGGGGCTACAGATACGCAGTATTTT. Translation: CASKWSGQGATDTQYF.

The chain carries TRBV28 and TRBJ2-5; D unresolved. Germline CDR1 is MDHEN and CDR2 is SYDVKM. This CDR3 contains 13 residues. V lost 6 bases and J 5 bases, leaving 13 bases between the germline ends. The chain's CDR3 is CASRRAGRETQYF. The DNA for the CDR3 is TGTGCCAGCAGACGAGCCGGAAGGGAGACCCAGTACTTC. The full variable domain, completed using reference TRBV28 and TRBJ2-5, is DVKVTQSSRYLVKRTGEKVFLECVQDMDHENMFWYRQDPGLGLRLIYFSYDVKMKEKGDIPEGYSVSREKKERFSLILESASTNQTSMYLCASRRAGRETQYFGPGTRLLVL.

CDR3 in amino acids: CASSLNSLDYGYTF. DNA of the CDR3: TGTGCCAGCAGCTTAAACAGTTTGGACTATGGCTACACCTTC. This chain uses TRBV11-3 with TRBJ1-2; D unclear. The CDR3 is 14 amino acids. Germline CDR1 is SGHNT and CDR2 is YENEEA. V lost 2 bases and J 3 bases, leaving 10 bases between the germline ends.

The genes are TRBV15 and TRBJ1-3; unclear D gene. This CDR3 contains 17 residues. Germline loops: CDR1 LNHNV, CDR2 YYDKDF (reference sequence). Deletions cut 3 bases from V and 0 bases from J, with 15 bases between. In DNA form, the CDR3 reads TGTGCCACCAGCAGGGACGAATCGGCCGCCTCTGGAAACACCATATATTTT. Translation: CATSRDESAASGNTIYF.

This rearrangement joins TRBV29-1 to TRBJ1-2; D possibly corresponds to TRBD1 (6 bases). CDR1 is SQVTM and CDR2 is ANQGSEA in the germline V gene. V shed 7 bases and J shed 6 bases, with 15 bases lying between them. This CDR3 has 12 amino acids. CDR3 in DNA: TGCAGCGCCCAACAGGGCGACAATGGCTACACCTTC. The encoded protein is CSAQQGDNGYTF.

The chain is built from TRBV24-1 and TRBJ2-1, with a possible D match to TRBD2 (6 bases). The CDR3 has 14 amino acids. Trimming took 9 bases from V and 0 from J, leaving 11 bases between them. Per the germline V gene, CDR1 is KGHDR and CDR2 is SFDVKD. The CDR3 region has the DNA TGTGCCACCGGGGGGAGGAGCTCCTACAATGAGCAGTTCTTC. As protein: CATGGRSSYNEQFF.

This chain links TRBV5-5 with TRBJ1-2, with 9 bases that match TRBD1. CDR1 SGHKS and CDR2 YYEKEE come from the germline V gene (reference sequence). V was pared by 4 bases and J by 7 bases, with 8 bases of the junction left unmatched. The CDR3 has 14 amino acids. The CDR3: CASSHPGQGLGYTF. In DNA form, the CDR3 reads TGTGCCAGCAGCCATCCGGGACAGGGTCTTGGCTACACCTTC.

The chain recombines TRBV7-8 with TRBJ1-2; D unclear. The CDR3 totals 15 residues. Trimming took off 5 bases at V and 2 bases at J, with 15 bases between the two ends. Germline V gene lookup returns CDR1 SGHVS and CDR2 FQNEAQ. The CDR3 is CASSPPGGMNYGYTF. The CDR3, as DNA: TGTGCCAGCAGCCCCCCAGGAGGGATGAACTATGGCTACACCTTC. The full variable domain, with the rest looked up from reference TRBV7-8 and TRBJ1-2, is GAGVSQSPRYKVAKRGQDVALRCDPISGHVSLFWYQQALGQGPEFLTYFQNEAQLDKSGLPSDRFFAERPEGSVSTLKIQRTQQEDSAVYLCASSPPGGMNYGYTFGSGTRLTVV.

This rearrangement joins TRBV15 to TRBJ1-5; TRBD1 agrees at 9 bases. The junction had 6 bases not matched to a gene; V was cut back by 5 bases and J by 4 bases. CDR1 and CDR2 from the germline V gene are LNHNV and YYDKDF (reference sequence). The CDR3 covers 15 residues. The DNA for the CDR3 is TGTGCCACCAGCGTGGGGACAGGGATTAATCAGCCCCAGCATTTT. The encoded protein is CATSVGTGINQPQHF.

As to this clone: Other DNA sequences in this sample translate to the same CDR3. The chain has TRBV2 and TRBJ1-1; D ambiguous. The length of the CDR3 is 14 residues. V shed 3 bases and J shed 4 bases, with 12 bases lying between them. CDR1 is SNHLY and CDR2 is FYNNEI in the germline V gene. In DNA form, the CDR3 reads TGTGCCAGCAGTGAGGGCAGAGGGAGCACTGAAGCTTTCTTT. Translating it yields CASSEGRGSTEAFF. The full variable domain, rest sourced from reference TRBV2 and TRBJ1-1, is EPEVTQTPSHQVTQMGQEVILRCVPISNHLYFYWYRQILGQKVEFLVSFYNNEISEKSEIFDDQFSVERPDGSNFTLKIRSTKLEDSAMYFCASSEGRGSTEAFFGQGTRLTVV.

J is TRBJ2-1 and V is TRBV5-1; D is unclear. The CDR3 has 14 amino acids. Germline CDR1 SGHRS, CDR2 YFSETQ. V shed 0 bases and J shed 3 bases, with 7 bases lying between them. CDR3 sequence (DNA): TGCGCCAGCAGCTTGGGGGATCTCTACAATGAGCAGTTCTTC. It codes for CASSLGDLYNEQFF.

V gene TRBV6-5 combines with J gene TRBJ2-7, with 8 bases matching TRBD2. The CDR3 contains 14 residues. J was trimmed by 0 bases and V by 5 bases; bases with no gene match: 3. Germline lookup yields CDR1 MNHEY and CDR2 SVGAGI. The DNA for the CDR3 is TGTGCCAGCAGTCTGGGACTAGGCTCCTACGAGCAGTACTTC. As protein: CASSLGLGSYEQYF.

The chain combines TRBV18 with TRBJ1-5; D uncertain. CDR3 size: 16 residues. Per the germline V gene, CDR1 is KGHSH and CDR2 is LQKENI. Trimming took off 2 bases at V and 0 bases at J, with 11 bases between the two ends. CDR3 nucleotides: TGTGCCAGCTCACCAATGGCAAATTATAGCAATCAGCCCCAGCATTTT. Translated: CASSPMANYSNQPQHF.

The CDR3 protein is CASRNRSGSSYNEQFF. CDR3 DNA sequence: TGTGCCAGCAGAAATCGGAGCGGGAGCTCCTACAATGAGCAGTTCTTC. V and J are TRBV27 and TRBJ2-1; 8 positions match TRBD2. Germline V gene data show CDR1 as MNHEY and CDR2 as SMNVEV (reference sequence). CDR3 size: 16 residues. V shed 6 bases and J 0 bases; nucleotides not matched to a gene: 7.

This chain links TRBV5-1 with TRBJ1-2; D call uncertain. V was pared by 4 bases and J by 0 bases, with 13 bases between. Germline values: CDR1 SGHRS, CDR2 YFSETQ. The length of the CDR3 is 15 residues. In nucleotides, the CDR3 is TGCGCCAGCAGCCCGACCCTGGAAGCTAACTATGGCTACACCTTC. Translation gives CASSPTLEANYGYTF.

The chain links TRBV18 to TRBJ1-2; 8 positions agree with TRBD1. This CDR3 comprises 15 residues. V lost 2 bases to trimming and J lost 8 bases; unmatched junction nucleotides: 10. Germline CDR1 is KGHSH and CDR2 is LQKENI. This CDR3 reads CASSPSQTGVGGYTF. CDR3 bases: TGTGCCAGCTCACCAAGTCAGACAGGGGTAGGCGGCTACACCTTC.

The genes are TRBV9 and TRBJ2-1; a possible D gene is TRBD1 (6 bases). CDR1 and CDR2 from the germline V gene are SGDLS and YYNGEE. This CDR3 is 16 amino acids long. The V and J ends lost 4 bases and 7 bases respectively, with 21 bases between them. CDR3 nucleotides: TGTGCCAGCAGCTTCCAAGACAGGCCGAGCAAAAATGAGCAGTTCTTC. Its protein is CASSFQDRPSKNEQFF. Full variable domain (missing parts from reference TRBV9 and TRBJ2-1): DSGVTQTPKHLITATGQRVTLRCSPRSGDLSVYWYQQSLDQGLQFLIQYYNGEERAKGNILERFSAQQFPDLHSELNLSSLELGDSALYFCASSFQDRPSKNEQFFGPGTRLTVL.

The chain links TRBV5-1 to TRBJ2-2; D possibly uses TRBD1 or TRBD2 (5 bases each). The CDR3 length is 15 residues. Trimming left V 6 bases short and J 2 bases short, with 14 bases between. The germline V gene has CDR1 SGHRS and CDR2 YFSETQ. The chain's CDR3 is CASTPGGGNTGELFF. The CDR3, as DNA: TGCGCCAGCACCCCGGGTGGGGGTAACACCGGGGAGCTGTTTTTT.

The chain recombines TRBV7-9 with TRBJ1-5; a possible D gene is TRBD1 (5 bases). The CDR3 is 14 amino acids. V was cut by 1 base and J by 6 bases, with 10 bases left in between. The germline gives CDR1 SEHNR, CDR2 FQNEAQ (reference sequence). The CDR3 spells CASSLDWGSQPQHF. The CDR3 DNA sequence: TGTGCCAGCAGCTTAGATTGGGGGAGTCAGCCCCAGCATTTT.

This chain joins TRBV9 and TRBJ2-1; D call uncertain. The CDR3 spans 12 residues. Germline CDR1 and CDR2: SGDLS and YYNGEE. V lost 0 bases, J lost 6 bases, and 4 bases lay in between. Here the CDR3 reads CASSVVPNEQFF. For the CDR3, the DNA is TGTGCCAGCAGCGTAGTTCCCAATGAGCAGTTCTTC. Drawing the rest from reference TRBV9 and TRBJ2-1, the complete variable domain is DSGVTQTPKHLITATGQRVTLRCSPRSGDLSVYWYQQSLDQGLQFLIQYYNGEERAKGNILERFSAQQFPDLHSELNLSSLELGDSALYFCASSVVPNEQFFGPGTRLTVL.